This is a list of T cell receptor beta chains from one sample in a study of T cell responses to AZD1222 COVID-19 vaccine. Generated by immunoSEQ multiplex PCR, the TCRdb table keeps only in-frame clones and is missing some. The sample yields approximately 150,000 clones, roughly nine tenths seen once. The sample in question was peripheral blood, obtained 28 days after the second AZD1222 dose. The receptor source for this set is an adult who received the AZD1222 COVID-19 vaccine. The CDR3 runs from the conserved cysteine through the conserved F or W. D genes are given only for firm matches. Only part of the rows carry a size: once, few, many, or a class if the clone is expanded.

CDR3 protein,CDR3 DNA,V gene,clone size,J gene,D gene
CASSVQSNTEAFF,TGTGCCAGCAGTGTACAGAGCAACACTGAAGCTTTCTTT,TRBV6-4,once,TRBJ1-1,NA
CASSLQGDNQPQHF,TGTGCCAGCAGTTTACAGGGGGACAATCAGCCCCAGCATTTT,TRBV27,NA,TRBJ1-5,TRBD1
CASSFLAGGGEQYF,TGCGCCAGCAGCTTTCTAGCGGGAGGCGGGGAGCAGTACTTC,TRBV5-1,once,TRBJ2-7,TRBD2
CASSVGGRASYNEQFF,TGTGCCAGCAGCGTTGGCGGGAGGGCCTCCTACAATGAGCAGTTCTTC,TRBV9,NA,TRBJ2-1,TRBD2
CASSHTNPDDRPTYYEQYF,TGCGCCAGCAGTCACACTAATCCAGATGACAGGCCGACTTACTACGAGCAGTACTTC,TRBV23-1,few,TRBJ2-7,NA
CSVDLQNTEAFF,TGCAGCGTTGATTTACAGAACACTGAAGCTTTCTTT,TRBV29-1,NA,TRBJ1-1,NA
CASSLSRDGDTEAFF,TGTGCCAGCAGTTTGTCCAGGGATGGGGACACTGAAGCTTTCTTT,TRBV28,NA,TRBJ1-1,NA
CASSPPRASSPLHF,TGTGCCAGCAGCCCACCCCGGGCTAGCTCACCCCTCCACTTT,TRBV27,NA,TRBJ1-6,NA
CASSSSGSLTNTEAFF,TGTGCCAGCAGTTCATCAGGGTCACTTACGAACACTGAAGCTTTCTTT,TRBV27,NA,TRBJ1-1,NA
CASSSSGRALGEDYEQYF,TGTGCCAGCAGCTCTAGCGGGAGGGCCCTGGGAGAGGACTACGAGCAGTACTTC,TRBV6-2/TRBV6-3,few,TRBJ2-7,TRBD2
CASRYGGSADTQYF,TGTGCCAGCAGGTACGGAGGGTCGGCAGATACGCAGTATTTT,TRBV5-8,NA,TRBJ2-3,NA
CASSPEGGGNQPQHF,TGTGCCAGCAGTCCTGAGGGTGGAGGCAATCAGCCCCAGCATTTT,TRBV28,NA,TRBJ1-5,NA
CASSPPSVGETQYF,TGTGCCAGCTCACCACCGAGCGTTGGAGAGACCCAGTACTTC,TRBV18,NA,TRBJ2-5,NA
CASSLTGGSSTDTQYF,TGTGCCAGCAGTTTAACTGGGGGATCAAGCACAGATACGCAGTATTTT,TRBV27,NA,TRBJ2-3,NA
CASTWTENQPQHF,TGTGCCAGCACATGGACAGAGAATCAGCCCCAGCATTTT,TRBV2,NA,TRBJ1-5,NA
CASRGQGRTGELFF,TGTGCCAGCAGGGGACAGGGGCGCACCGGGGAGCTGTTTTTT,TRBV9,NA,TRBJ2-2,TRBD1
CAWNAGGPGYTF,TGTGCCTGGAATGCAGGGGGCCCCGGCTACACCTTC,TRBV30,NA,TRBJ1-2,TRBD1
CASSKRRSSRLNTEAFF,TGTGCCAGCAGCAAACGTCGGAGCTCACGTTTGAACACTGAAGCTTTCTTT,TRBV21-1,NA,TRBJ1-1,NA
CASSSTLIDEQFF,TGTGCCAGCAGCTCCACACTCATCGATGAGCAGTTCTTC,TRBV11-2,NA,TRBJ2-1,NA
CASGHHRGRREKLFF,TGTGCCAGCGGCCACCACAGGGGGCGCCGAGAAAAACTGTTTTTT,TRBV6-2/TRBV6-3,NA,TRBJ1-4,TRBD1
CASSFYYEQYF,TGTGCCAGCAGCTTCTACTACGAGCAGTACTTC,TRBV7-2,NA,TRBJ2-7,NA
CSVGRQGAHGYTF,TGCAGCGTTGGGAGACAGGGGGCCCATGGCTACACCTTC,TRBV29-1,NA,TRBJ1-2,TRBD1
CASSTRLAGQETQYF,TGTGCCAGCAGCACTCGACTAGCGGGACAAGAGACCCAGTACTTC,TRBV3-1/TRBV3-2,NA,TRBJ2-5,TRBD2
CASGFGVVADTQYF,TGTGCTAGTGGTTTCGGAGTCGTTGCAGATACGCAGTATTTT,TRBV12-5,NA,TRBJ2-3,NA
CAWSAQGGSTEAFF,TGTGCCTGGAGCGCACAGGGTGGATCCACTGAAGCTTTCTTT,TRBV30,NA,TRBJ1-1,NA
CASSQEGLAASSYNEQFF,TGTGCCAGCAGCCAAGAGGGGCTAGCGGCAAGCTCCTACAATGAGCAGTTCTTC,TRBV3-1/TRBV3-2,NA,TRBJ2-1,TRBD2
CASRSWGNQPQHF,TGTGCCAGTAGATCCTGGGGGAATCAGCCCCAGCATTTT,TRBV19,NA,TRBJ1-5,NA
CAISEAWLYSNQPQHF,TGTGCCATCAGTGAAGCTTGGTTATACAGCAATCAGCCCCAGCATTTT,TRBV10-3,once,TRBJ1-5,NA
CASSPTGRYSGNTEAFF,TGTGCCAGCTCACCTACGGGGCGTTACAGTGGGAACACTGAAGCTTTCTTT,TRBV18,few,TRBJ1-1,NA
CSDQATFYGYTF,TGCAGCGATCAAGCAACTTTCTATGGCTACACCTTC,TRBV29-1,NA,TRBJ1-2,NA
CASSVGGTGATEAFF,TGTGCCAGCAGCGTAGGGGGGACAGGGGCCACTGAAGCTTTCTTT,TRBV13,NA,TRBJ1-1,TRBD1
CASSLGLGADTQYF,TGTGCCAGCAGCTTGGGACTAGGGGCAGATACGCAGTATTTT,TRBV5-8,NA,TRBJ2-3,NA
CASREQGSYGYTF,TGTGCCAGCAGGGAGCAGGGAAGCTATGGCTACACCTTC,TRBV2,NA,TRBJ1-2,NA
CASSDTNGYTF,TGTGCCAGCAGTGACACTAATGGCTACACCTTC,TRBV12-3/TRBV12-4,NA,TRBJ1-2,NA
CASSLVPGNTEAFF,TGTGCCAGCAGCTTAGTCCCGGGGAACACTGAAGCTTTCTTT,TRBV7-9,NA,TRBJ1-1,NA
CASSLGSGGSPLHF,TGTGCCAGCAGCTTGGGGTCTGGGGGTTCACCCCTCCACTTT,TRBV5-7,once,TRBJ1-6,NA
CASSYPDPDSGSVSYEQYF,TGTGCCAGCAGCTACCCCGACCCAGATAGCGGGAGTGTTTCTTACGAGCAGTACTTC,TRBV7-9,NA,TRBJ2-7,TRBD2
CTPVGAYEQYF,TGCACCCCCGTGGGGGCATACGAGCAGTACTTC,TRBV29-1,NA,TRBJ2-7,NA
CASSLDRTDTQYF,TGTGCCAGCAGCTTAGATCGCACAGATACGCAGTATTTT,TRBV13,NA,TRBJ2-3,NA
CASRGDGRSYEQYF,TGTGCCAGCAGGGGAGACGGAAGATCCTACGAGCAGTACTTC,TRBV28,NA,TRBJ2-7,NA
CASGYKTGSNQPQHF,TGTGCCAGCGGATATAAGACGGGTAGCAATCAGCCCCAGCATTTT,TRBV6-4,NA,TRBJ1-5,NA
CASSLASSGTYEQYF,TGTGCCAGCAGCTTAGCTAGTAGCGGGACCTACGAGCAGTACTTC,TRBV11-1,NA,TRBJ2-7,TRBD2
CATSKQPRYEQYF,TGTGCCACCAGCAAACAGCCTCGCTACGAGCAGTACTTC,TRBV15,NA,TRBJ2-7,NA